The 19 T cell receptor beta chains given below trace back to one sample, sequenced in a study of blood T cell repertoires in COVID-19. Sequencing used immunoSEQ multiplex PCR; TCRdb keeps in-frame clones, though not all of them. The sample records roughly 270,000 clones, roughly 85% being singletons. Sequences were obtained from PBMCs or T cells enriched from blood (not recorded which). The receptors were gathered from a woman in her 50s who had recovered from COVID-19.

The rearrangement links TRBV11-3 to TRBJ2-1; the D is unclear. Germline values: CDR1 SGHNT, CDR2 YENEEA. The CDR3 extends over 12 amino acids. V was pared by 4 bases and J by 8 bases, with 9 bases between. CDR3 bases: TGTGCCAGCAGCTCTGCAACTGATGAGCAGTTCTTC. This sequence encodes CASSSATDEQFF.

The chain combines TRBV7-2 with TRBJ1-4, with 8 bases that match TRBD1. Germline trimming cut 4 bases from V and 5 bases from J; bases unmatched to any gene: 3. The germline CDR1 and CDR2 sequences are SGHTA and FQGNSA. The CDR3 loop spans 14 amino acids. CDR3: CASSSGQGNEKLFF. The DNA of the CDR3 is TGTGCCAGCAGCTCAGGACAGGGAAATGAAAAACTGTTTTTT. Complete variable domain (other parts from reference TRBV7-2 and TRBJ1-4): GAGVSQSPSNKVTEKGKDVELRCDPISGHTALYWYRQSLGQGLEFLIYFQGNSAPDKSGLPSDRFSAERTGGSVSTLTIQRTQQEDSAVYLCASSSGQGNEKLFFGSGTQLSVL.

V gene TRBV5-6 combines with J gene TRBJ1-2; 7 bases map to TRBD1. There are 14 residues in the CDR3. Germline V gene data show CDR1 as SGHDT and CDR2 as YYEEEE. V trimming: 2 bases; J trimming: 8 bases; junction bases outside the gene matches: 9. The CDR3 nucleotides are TGTGCCAGCAGCTTTAACAGGGGAATGAGCGGCTACACCTTC. Translating gives CASSFNRGMSGYTF.

CDR3 nucleotides: TGCGCCAGCAGTTCGCACTCAATCAACACCGGGGAGCTGTTTTTT. Protein sequence: CASSSHSINTGELFF. This chain connects TRBV5-1 to TRBJ2-2; D gene ambiguous. Germline CDR1 reads SGHRS; CDR2 reads YFSETQ. The germline V and J ends were trimmed by 5 bases and 2 bases, with 13 bases remaining between them. The length of the CDR3 is 15 residues.

The chain links TRBV18 to TRBJ2-1; 9 bases line up with TRBD1. Germline assignment: CDR1 KGHSH and CDR2 LQKENI. Trimming at V came to 0 bases and at J to 3 bases, leaving 9 bases not matched to a gene. This CDR3 is 18 amino acids long. CDR3 loop: CASSPPGWGQGIYNEQFF. The CDR3, as DNA: TGTGCCAGCTCACCACCCGGCTGGGGACAGGGTATCTACAATGAGCAGTTCTTC.

V is TRBV19 and J is TRBJ2-3, with 9 bases lining up with TRBD2. The CDR3 covers 17 residues. Germline V gives CDR1 LNHDA, CDR2 SQIVND (reference sequence). The ends lost 3 bases at V and 6 bases at J; junction bases unmatched: 13. The CDR3 here is CASSIGGGRAAGDTQYF. For the CDR3, the DNA is TGTGCCAGTAGTATCGGCGGCGGGAGGGCCGCTGGGGATACGCAGTATTTT.

This chain links TRBV5-1 with TRBJ2-5; maybe TRBD2 (5 bases). Trimming took off 3 bases at V and 7 bases at J, with 16 bases between the two ends. This CDR3 is 14 amino acids long. Germline loops: CDR1 SGHRS, CDR2 YFSETQ. The CDR3 sequence: CASSSRDRGGTQYF. CDR3 DNA sequence: TGCGCCAGCAGCTCCCGGGATCGTGGCGGGACCCAGTACTTC.

The rearrangement uses TRBV5-5 and TRBJ1-4; 11 positions agree with TRBD1. The CDR3 is 14 residues long. Per the germline V gene, CDR1 is SGHKS and CDR2 is YYEKEE (reference sequence). V lost 4 bases and J lost 8; bases outside the gene matches: 4. CDR3 residues: CASSRTGGDEKLFF. The CDR3 bases are TGTGCCAGCAGCCGGACAGGGGGCGACGAAAAACTGTTTTTT.

The V call is TRBV5-1, the J call TRBJ1-4; tentative D call: TRBD1 (5 bases). Germline assignment: CDR1 SGHRS and CDR2 YFSETQ. Deletions cut 2 bases from V and 8 bases from J, with 16 bases between. This CDR3 is built from 15 residues. CDR3 sequence (DNA): TGCGCCAGCAGCTTAACAGGTTTGGGGCAGGAAAAACTGTTTTTT. This sequence encodes CASSLTGLGQEKLFF.

This clone was found once. V and J are TRBV10-1 and TRBJ2-1, with a weak D call TRBD2 (6 bases). The CDR3 totals 15 residues. V was cut by 0 bases and J by 11 bases, with 17 bases left in between. The germline gives CDR1 WNHNN, CDR2 SYGVQD (reference sequence). CDR3 protein: CASSESVGGESQQFF. CDR3 nucleotides: TGCGCCAGCAGTGAGTCGGTAGGAGGGGAATCTCAGCAGTTCTTC.

This clone was found a few times. V is TRBV12-3 or TRBV12-4 and J is TRBJ1-2, with 7 bases matching TRBD1. This CDR3 region has 12 residues. V dropped 7 bases and J dropped 4; count of bases not matched to a gene: 3. As DNA, the CDR3 is TGTGCCAGCATGGACAGGCCCTATGGCTACACCTTC. Translating gives CASMDRPYGYTF.

J is TRBJ2-2 and V is TRBV12-5; 7 nucleotides line up with TRBD1. J lost 2 bases, V lost 0 bases, and 6 bases had no gene match. The length of the CDR3 is 17 residues. Germline V gene data show CDR1 as LGHNT and CDR2 as FRNRAP. The CDR3 bases are TGTGCTAGTGGTTTGGTACTAGGGGGCCCCAACACCGGGGAGCTGTTTTTT. Translated: CASGLVLGGPNTGELFF.

This clone was counted ten times or more. The chain recombines TRBV2 with TRBJ1-5; no firm D call. This CDR3 region has 14 residues. V gave up 4 bases and J gave up 3 bases, with 10 bases separating them. Germline lookup yields CDR1 SNHLY and CDR2 FYNNEI. The CDR3 nucleotides are TGTGCCAGCAGTGGTTATAACTCCAATCAGCCCCAGCATTTT. As protein: CASSGYNSNQPQHF. The variable domain in full, completed from reference TRBV2 and TRBJ1-5, reads EPEVTQTPSHQVTQMGQEVILRCVPISNHLYFYWYRQILGQKVEFLVSFYNNEISEKSEIFDDQFSVERPDGSNFTLKIRSTKLEDSAMYFCASSGYNSNQPQHFGDGTRLSIL.

The chain uses TRBV6-4 and TRBJ1-4; TRBD1 is a possible D gene (5 bases). With 7 bases removed from V and 11 bases from J, the gap between germline ends came to 17 bases. The CDR3 extends over 13 amino acids. The germline gives CDR1 MRHNA, CDR2 SNTAGT. Here the CDR3 reads CASTAGRGGKLFF. In DNA form, the CDR3 reads TGTGCCAGCACAGCAGGGCGCGGAGGGAAACTGTTTTTT.

The CDR3 DNA reads as TGTGCCAGCGGCCCAGGGTTAAACACTGAAGCTTTCTTT. Protein product: CASGPGLNTEAFF. The chain combines TRBV12-3 or TRBV12-4 with TRBJ1-1, with D maybe TRBD1 (5 bases). CDR3 length: 13 residues. Trimming cost V 8 bases and J 2 bases, with 12 bases left between them.

The chain has TRBV7-2 and TRBJ1-6; no firm D call. The germline V and J ends were trimmed by 5 bases and 2 bases, with 13 bases remaining between them. Looked up from germline, CDR1 is SGHTA and CDR2 is FQGNSA. The CDR3 is 16 residues long. The CDR3, as DNA: TGTGCCAGCAGCCCCGAGTCTAGCACCTATAATTCACCCCTCCACTTT. Residues: CASSPESSTYNSPLHF.

The V gene is TRBV24-1, the J gene TRBJ2-3; TRBD1 might be the D (6 bases). The CDR3 extends over 14 amino acids. Germline V gene sequence: CDR1 KGHDR, CDR2 SFDVKD. V was pared by 3 bases and J by 3 bases, with 9 bases between. The CDR3 loop is CATSDHRVTDTQYF. CDR3 nucleotides: TGTGCCACCAGTGATCACAGGGTGACAGATACGCAGTATTTT.

The chain recombines TRBV6-1 with TRBJ2-7; D is ambiguous. The germline V gene encodes CDR1 MNHNS and CDR2 SASEGT. Trimming cost V 2 bases and J 2 bases, with 13 bases left between them. CDR3 length equals 15 residues. The CDR3 DNA follows: TGTGCCAGCAGTGAATGGTCAGGCCAGACCTACGAGCAGTACTTC. Residues: CASSEWSGQTYEQYF.

The gene calls are TRBV5-6 and TRBJ2-2; TRBD1 aligns across 9 bases. Germline V gives CDR1 SGHDT, CDR2 YYEEEE. The CDR3 covers 15 residues. V shed 0 bases and J 5 bases; nucleotides not matched to a gene: 2. CDR3: CASSLAGQGTGELFF. The CDR3, as DNA: TGTGCCAGCAGCTTGGCGGGACAGGGAACCGGGGAGCTGTTTTTT.